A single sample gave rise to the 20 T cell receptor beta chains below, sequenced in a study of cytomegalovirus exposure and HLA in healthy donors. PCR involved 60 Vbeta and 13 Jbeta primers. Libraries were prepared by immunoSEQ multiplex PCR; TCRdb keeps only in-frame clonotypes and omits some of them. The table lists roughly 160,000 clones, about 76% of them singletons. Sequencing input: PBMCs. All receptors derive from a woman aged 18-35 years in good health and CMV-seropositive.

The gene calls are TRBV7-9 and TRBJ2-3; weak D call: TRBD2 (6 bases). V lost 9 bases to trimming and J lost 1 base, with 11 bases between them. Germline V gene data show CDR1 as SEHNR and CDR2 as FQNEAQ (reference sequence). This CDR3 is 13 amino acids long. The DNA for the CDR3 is TGTGCCAGAGGGGAGGACGGCACAGATACGCAGTATTTT. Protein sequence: CARGEDGTDTQYF.

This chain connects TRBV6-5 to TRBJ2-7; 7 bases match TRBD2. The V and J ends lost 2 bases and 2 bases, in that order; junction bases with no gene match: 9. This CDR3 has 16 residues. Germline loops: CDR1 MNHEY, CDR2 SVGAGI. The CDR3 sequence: CASSYGIQAGAYEQYF. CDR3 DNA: TGTGCCAGCAGTTACGGGATCCAGGCGGGGGCCTACGAGCAGTACTTC.

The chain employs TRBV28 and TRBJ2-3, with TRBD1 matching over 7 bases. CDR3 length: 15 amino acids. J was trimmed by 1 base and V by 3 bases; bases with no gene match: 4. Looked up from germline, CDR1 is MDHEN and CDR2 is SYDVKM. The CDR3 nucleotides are TGTGCCAGCAGTTTCCGGGACAGCCGCACAGATACGCAGTATTTT. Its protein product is CASSFRDSRTDTQYF.

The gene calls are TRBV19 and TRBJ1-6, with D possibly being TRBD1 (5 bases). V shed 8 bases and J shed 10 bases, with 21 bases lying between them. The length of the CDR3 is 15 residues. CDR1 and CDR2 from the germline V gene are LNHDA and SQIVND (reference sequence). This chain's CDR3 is CASHPRTGIKSPLHF. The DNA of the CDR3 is TGTGCCAGTCACCCCAGAACAGGTATCAAATCACCCCTCCACTTT. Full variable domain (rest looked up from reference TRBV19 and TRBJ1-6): DGGITQSPKYLFRKEGQNVTLSCEQNLNHDAMYWYRQDPGQGLRLIYYSQIVNDFQKGDIAEGYSVSREKKESFPLTVTSAQKNPTAFYLCASHPRTGIKSPLHFGNGTRLTVT.

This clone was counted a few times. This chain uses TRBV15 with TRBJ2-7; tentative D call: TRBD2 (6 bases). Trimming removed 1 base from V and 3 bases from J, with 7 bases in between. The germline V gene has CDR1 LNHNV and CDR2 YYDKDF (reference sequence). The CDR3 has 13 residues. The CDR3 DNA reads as TGTGCCACCAGCAGAGTGGAGGGCTACGAGCAGTACTTC. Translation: CATSRVEGYEQYF.

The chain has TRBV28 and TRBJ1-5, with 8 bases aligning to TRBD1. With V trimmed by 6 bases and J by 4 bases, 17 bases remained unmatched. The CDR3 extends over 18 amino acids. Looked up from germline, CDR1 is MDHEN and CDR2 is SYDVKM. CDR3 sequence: CASRLTGQEAPKNQPQHF. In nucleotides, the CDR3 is TGTGCCAGCAGGCTTACGGGACAGGAGGCCCCCAAGAATCAGCCCCAGCATTTT. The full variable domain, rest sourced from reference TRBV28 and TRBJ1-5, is DVKVTQSSRYLVKRTGEKVFLECVQDMDHENMFWYRQDPGLGLRLIYFSYDVKMKEKGDIPEGYSVSREKKERFSLILESASTNQTSMYLCASRLTGQEAPKNQPQHFGDGTRLSIL.

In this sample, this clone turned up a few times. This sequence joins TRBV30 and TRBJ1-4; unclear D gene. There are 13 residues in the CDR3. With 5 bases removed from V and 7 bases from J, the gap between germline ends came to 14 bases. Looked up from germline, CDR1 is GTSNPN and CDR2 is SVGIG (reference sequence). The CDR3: CAWDRGLREKLFF. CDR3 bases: TGTGCCTGGGACCGTGGACTACGTGAAAAACTGTTTTTT.

Here the CDR3 DNA reads TGTGCCAGCAGGCGGACACGGGACAGACAAGAGACCCAGTACTTC. Translating gives CASRRTRDRQETQYF. This chain joins TRBV6-5 and TRBJ2-5; TRBD1 aligns across 7 bases. CDR1 and CDR2 from the germline V gene are MNHEY and SVGAGI. The CDR3 length is 15 residues. The V gene end was trimmed by 6 bases and the J gene end by 2 bases; junction bases not matched to a gene: 9.

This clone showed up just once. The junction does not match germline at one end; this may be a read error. CDR3 nucleotides: TGTTCCAGCGGCACAGCTAATGAAAAACTGTTTTTT. Its protein is CSSGTANEKLFF. This sequence joins TRBV7-9 and TRBJ1-4; D is unclear. This CDR3 is built from 12 residues. CDR1 is SEHNR and CDR2 is FQNEAQ in the germline V gene (reference sequence).

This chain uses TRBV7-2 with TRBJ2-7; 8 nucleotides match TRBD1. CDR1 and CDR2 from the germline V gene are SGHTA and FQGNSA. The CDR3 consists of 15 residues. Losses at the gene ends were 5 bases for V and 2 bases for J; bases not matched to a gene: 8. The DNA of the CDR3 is TGTGCCAGCAGCACAACGACAGGGGCAACCTACGAGCAGTACTTC. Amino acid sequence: CASSTTTGATYEQYF.

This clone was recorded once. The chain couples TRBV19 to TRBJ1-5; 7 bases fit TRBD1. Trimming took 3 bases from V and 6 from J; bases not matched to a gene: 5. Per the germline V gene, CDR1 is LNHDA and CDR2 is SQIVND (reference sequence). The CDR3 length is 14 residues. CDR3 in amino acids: CASSIGRGVQPQHF. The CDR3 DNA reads TGTGCCAGTAGTATTGGCAGGGGGGTTCAGCCCCAGCATTTT.

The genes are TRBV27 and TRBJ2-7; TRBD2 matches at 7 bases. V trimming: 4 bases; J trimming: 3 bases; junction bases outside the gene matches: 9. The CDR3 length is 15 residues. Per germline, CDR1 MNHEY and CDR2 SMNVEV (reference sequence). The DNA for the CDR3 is TGTGCCAGCAGTTCGAAACTTCGGGGGGACTACGAGCAGTACTTC. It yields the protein CASSSKLRGDYEQYF.

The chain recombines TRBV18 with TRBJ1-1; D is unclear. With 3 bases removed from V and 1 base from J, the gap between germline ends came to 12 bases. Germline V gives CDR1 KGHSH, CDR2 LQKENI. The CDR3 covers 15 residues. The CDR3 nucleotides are TGTGCCAGCTCACCCCCCCATCGGGGGAACACTGAAGCTTTCTTT. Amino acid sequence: CASSPPHRGNTEAFF.

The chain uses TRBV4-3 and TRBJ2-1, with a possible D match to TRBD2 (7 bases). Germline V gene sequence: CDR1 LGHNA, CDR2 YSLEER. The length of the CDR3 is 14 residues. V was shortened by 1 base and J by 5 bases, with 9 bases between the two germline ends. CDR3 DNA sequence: TGCGCCAGCAGCCAAGCGGGGGGCAACAATGAGCAGTTCTTC. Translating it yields CASSQAGGNNEQFF.

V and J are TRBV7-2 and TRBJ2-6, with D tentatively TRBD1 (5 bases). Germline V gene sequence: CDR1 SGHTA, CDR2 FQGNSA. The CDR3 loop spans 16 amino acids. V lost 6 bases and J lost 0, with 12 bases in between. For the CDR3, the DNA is TGTGCCAGCAGGCCAACAGGCCACTCTGGGGCCAACGTCCTGACTTTC. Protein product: CASRPTGHSGANVLTF. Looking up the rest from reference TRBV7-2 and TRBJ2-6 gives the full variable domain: GAGVSQSPSNKVTEKGKDVELRCDPISGHTALYWYRQSLGQGLEFLIYFQGNSAPDKSGLPSDRFSAERTGGSVSTLTIQRTQQEDSAVYLCASRPTGHSGANVLTFGAGSRLTVL.

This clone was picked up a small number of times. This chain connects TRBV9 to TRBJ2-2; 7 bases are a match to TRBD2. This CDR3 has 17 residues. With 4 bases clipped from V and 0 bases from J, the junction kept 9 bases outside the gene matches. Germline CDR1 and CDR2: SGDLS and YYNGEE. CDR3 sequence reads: CASSSRLAEANTGELFF. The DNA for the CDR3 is TGTGCCAGCAGCTCTCGCCTAGCGGAAGCGAACACCGGGGAGCTGTTTTTT.

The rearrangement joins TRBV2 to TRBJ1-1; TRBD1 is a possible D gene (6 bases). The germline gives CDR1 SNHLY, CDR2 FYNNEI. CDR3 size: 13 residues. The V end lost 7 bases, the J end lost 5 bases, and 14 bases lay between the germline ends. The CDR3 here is CASMAGALTEAFF. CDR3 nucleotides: TGTGCCAGCATGGCAGGGGCGCTGACTGAAGCTTTCTTT.

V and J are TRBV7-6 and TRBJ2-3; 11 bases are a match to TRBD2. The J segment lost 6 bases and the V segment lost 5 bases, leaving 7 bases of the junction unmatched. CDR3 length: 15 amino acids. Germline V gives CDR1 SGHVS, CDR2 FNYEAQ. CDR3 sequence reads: CASSLSGGAGDTQYF. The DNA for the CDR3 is TGTGCCAGCAGCCTTAGCGGGGGGGCGGGCGATACGCAGTATTTT.

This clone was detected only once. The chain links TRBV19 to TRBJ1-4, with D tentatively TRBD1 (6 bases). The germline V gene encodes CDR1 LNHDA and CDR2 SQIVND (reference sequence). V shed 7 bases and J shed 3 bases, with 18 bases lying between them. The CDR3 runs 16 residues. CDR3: CASKLQGVLPNEKLFF. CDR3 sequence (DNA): TGTGCCAGTAAGTTACAGGGCGTACTGCCTAATGAAAAACTGTTTTTT.

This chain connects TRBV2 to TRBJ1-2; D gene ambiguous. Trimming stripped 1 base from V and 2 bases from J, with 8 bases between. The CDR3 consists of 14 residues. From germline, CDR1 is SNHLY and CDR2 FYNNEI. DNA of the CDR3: TGTGCCAGCAGTGAAGTGGAGGTGAACTATGGCTACACCTTC. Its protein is CASSEVEVNYGYTF. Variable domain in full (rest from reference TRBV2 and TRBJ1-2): EPEVTQTPSHQVTQMGQEVILRCVPISNHLYFYWYRQILGQKVEFLVSFYNNEISEKSEIFDDQFSVERPDGSNFTLKIRSTKLEDSAMYFCASSEVEVNYGYTFGSGTRLTVV.